These T cell receptor beta chains were read from a single sample in a study of T cell clonotyping in hematopoietic cell transplantation. Assay: immunoSEQ multiplex PCR; the TCRdb copy retains only in-frame clones and omits some. The repertoire holds 27,000 or so clones, about 70% seen once, with roughly 6% in the top ten. The material was peripheral blood mononuclear cells, obtained before stem cell transplant. The source is a man in his fifties with myelodysplastic syndrome. Some clones in this sample may be carry-over from other donors' samples. Both conserved end residues are part of each CDR3. A D gene is named only where the DNA matches it firmly. The size field is filled for only some rows; it gives once, few, many or a size class.

TRBJ2-7	NA	NA	TRBV2	TGTGCCAGCAGAGGGGCAGGGAGATACGAGCAGTACTTC	CASRGAGRYEQYF
TRBJ1-5	NA	NA	TRBV29-1	TGCAGCGTTGGAGGGGGGGGTCAGCCCCAGCATTTT	CSVGGGGQPQHF
TRBJ2-7	NA	NA	TRBV5-1	TGCGCCAGCAGCCCCCTGGGGTCCTACGAGCAGTACTTC	CASSPLGSYEQYF
TRBJ1-1	NA	NA	TRBV5-1	TGCGCCAGCAGCTTAACAGGGCCGGAAACTGAAGCTTTCTTT	CASSLTGPETEAFF
TRBJ2-6	few	NA	TRBV4-2	TGTGCCAGCAGCCCAGAGGGTGGGTCTGGGGCCAACGTCCTGACTTTC	CASSPEGGSGANVLTF
TRBJ1-6	NA	TRBD1	TRBV4-2	TGTGCCAGCAGCCAAGGGGCAGGGGGCGACGCATTTTCACCCCTCCACTTT	CASSQGAGGDAFSPLHF
TRBJ2-1	NA	NA	TRBV25-1	TGTGCCAGCAGTGAATCCGGGAAGAGGGCCCCGTACAATGAGCAGTTCTTC	CASSESGKRAPYNEQFF
TRBJ2-1	NA	NA	TRBV30	TGTGCCTGGAGTGGGCGCTACTCCTACAATGAGCAGTTCTTC	CAWSGRYSYNEQFF
TRBJ1-2	NA	NA	TRBV28	TGTGCCAGCAGTTTCGGTACAGGGCCCTATGGCTACACCTTC	CASSFGTGPYGYTF
TRBJ2-7	NA	TRBD2	TRBV5-1	TGCGCCCACAGGGCTAGCGGGAGGGACTCGGACGACGAGCAGTACTTC	CAHRASGRDSDDEQYF
TRBJ2-5	NA	TRBD2	TRBV9	TGTGCCAGCAGCGTAGGGACTAGCGGGAGGACTGTCGGGGAGACCCAGTACTTC	CASSVGTSGRTVGETQYF
TRBJ1-2	NA	NA	TRBV29-1	TGCAGCGTTGAGGACACCCTACAAAGTAACTATGGCTACACCTTC	CSVEDTLQSNYGYTF
TRBJ1-1	NA	TRBD1	TRBV5-6	TGTGCCAGCAGCCGACAGGGGTTGGGAGAGAACACTGAAGCTTTCTTT	CASSRQGLGENTEAFF
TRBJ1-1	NA	NA	TRBV19	TGTGCCAGTACCTCGCAAGGAGGAGAGGGCACTGAAGCTTTCTTT	CASTSQGGEGTEAFF
TRBJ2-5	NA	NA	TRBV25-1	TGTGCCAGCTCGACCGGGGAGACCCAGTACTTC	CASSTGETQYF
TRBJ1-1	few	NA	TRBV30	TGTGCCTGGGCCGGTTTTGGCACTGAAGCTTTCTTT	CAWAGFGTEAFF
TRBJ1-2	NA	TRBD1	TRBV30	TGTGCCTGGAGTGTACGGGGGACAGGGGGAGGCTACACCTTC	CAWSVRGTGGGYTF
TRBJ2-3	NA	TRBD2	TRBV5-6	TGTGCCAGCACCACCCTCGGGAGGGTCGGCACAGATACGCAGTATTTT	CASTTLGRVGTDTQYF
TRBJ2-7	NA	NA	TRBV5-6	TGTGCCAGCAGCTTAGGGGGAGGGAACGAGCAGTACTTC	CASSLGGGNEQYF
TRBJ1-2	NA	TRBD1	TRBV4-3	TGCGCCAGCAGCCAGGACAGGGGCGTAAACTATGGCTACACCTTC	CASSQDRGVNYGYTF
TRBJ1-5	NA	NA	TRBV2	TGTGCCAGCAGTGCGACAGACCTCAATCAGCCCCAGCATTTT	CASSATDLNQPQHF
TRBJ1-6	NA	NA	TRBV7-3	TGTGCCAGCAGCCTCGGGACCTCTAACTCACCCCTCCACTTT	CASSLGTSNSPLHF